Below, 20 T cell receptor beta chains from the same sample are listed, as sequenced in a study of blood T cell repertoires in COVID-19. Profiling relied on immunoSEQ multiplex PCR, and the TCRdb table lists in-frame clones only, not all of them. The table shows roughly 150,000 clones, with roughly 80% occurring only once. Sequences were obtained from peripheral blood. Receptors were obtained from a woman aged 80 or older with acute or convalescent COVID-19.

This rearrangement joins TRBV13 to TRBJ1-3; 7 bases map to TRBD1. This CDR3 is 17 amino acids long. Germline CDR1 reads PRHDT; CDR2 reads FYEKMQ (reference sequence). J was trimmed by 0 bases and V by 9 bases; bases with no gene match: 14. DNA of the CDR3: TGTGCCAGACGACTACGGTCTGGGGACAGCTCTGGAAACACCATATATTTT. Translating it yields CARRLRSGDSSGNTIYF.

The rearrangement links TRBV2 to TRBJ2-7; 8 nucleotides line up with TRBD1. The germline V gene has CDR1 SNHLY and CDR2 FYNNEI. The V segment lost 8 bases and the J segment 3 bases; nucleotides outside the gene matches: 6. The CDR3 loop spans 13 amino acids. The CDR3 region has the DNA TGTGCCAGCTTATCGGACAGGGTCTACGAGCAGTACTTC. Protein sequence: CASLSDRVYEQYF. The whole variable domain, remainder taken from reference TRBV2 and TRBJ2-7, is EPEVTQTPSHQVTQMGQEVILRCVPISNHLYFYWYRQILGQKVEFLVSFYNNEISEKSEIFDDQFSVERPDGSNFTLKIRSTKLEDSAMYFCASLSDRVYEQYFGPGTRLTVT.

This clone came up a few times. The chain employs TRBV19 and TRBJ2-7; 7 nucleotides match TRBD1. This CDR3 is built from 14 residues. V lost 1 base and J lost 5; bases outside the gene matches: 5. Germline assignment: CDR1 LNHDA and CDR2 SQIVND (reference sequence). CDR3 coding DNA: TGTGCCAGTAGTATAGCAACAGGGGCCCACGAGCAGTACTTC. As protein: CASSIATGAHEQYF.

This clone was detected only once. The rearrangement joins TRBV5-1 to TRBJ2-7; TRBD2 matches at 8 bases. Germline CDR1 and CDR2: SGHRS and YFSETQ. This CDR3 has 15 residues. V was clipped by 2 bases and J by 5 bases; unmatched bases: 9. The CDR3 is CASSLLYGGADEQYF. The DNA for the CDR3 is TGCGCCAGCAGCTTATTGTACGGGGGGGCCGACGAGCAGTACTTC.

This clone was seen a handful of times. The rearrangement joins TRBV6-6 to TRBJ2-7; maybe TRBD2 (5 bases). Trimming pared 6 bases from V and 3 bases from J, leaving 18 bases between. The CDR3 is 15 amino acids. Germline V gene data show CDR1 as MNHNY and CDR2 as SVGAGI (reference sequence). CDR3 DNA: TGTGCCAGCAGGGCCCAGAGGGTGGTGAACTACGAGCAGTACTTC. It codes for CASRAQRVVNYEQYF.

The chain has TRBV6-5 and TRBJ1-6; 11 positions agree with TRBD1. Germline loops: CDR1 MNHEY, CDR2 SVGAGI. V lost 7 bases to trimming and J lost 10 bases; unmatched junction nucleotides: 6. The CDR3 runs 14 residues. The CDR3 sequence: CASNRDRGDSPLHF. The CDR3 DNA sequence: TGTGCCAGCAACCGGGACAGGGGGGACTCACCCCTCCACTTT.

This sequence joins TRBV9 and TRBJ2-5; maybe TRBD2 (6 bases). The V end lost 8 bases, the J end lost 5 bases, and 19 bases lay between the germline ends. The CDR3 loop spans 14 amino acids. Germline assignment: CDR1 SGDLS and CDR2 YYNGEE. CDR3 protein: CASNRLDSEETQYF. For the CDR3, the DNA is TGTGCCAGTAATAGACTAGACTCGGAGGAGACCCAGTACTTC.

The CDR3: CASSLAGAPNTGELFF. The CDR3, as DNA: TGTGCCAGCAGTTTAGCGGGGGCCCCGAACACCGGGGAGCTGTTTTTT. The V and J genes are TRBV27 and TRBJ2-2; possibly TRBD2 for D (7 bases). Trimming took off 2 bases at V and 0 bases at J, with 10 bases between the two ends. CDR1 is MNHEY and CDR2 is SMNVEV in the germline V gene (reference sequence). The CDR3 totals 16 residues.

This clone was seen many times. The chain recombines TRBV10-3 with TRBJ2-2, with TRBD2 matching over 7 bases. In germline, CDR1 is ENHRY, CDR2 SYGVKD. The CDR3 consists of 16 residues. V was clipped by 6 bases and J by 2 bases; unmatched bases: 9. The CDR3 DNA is TGTGCCATCAGGAAATGGACTAGTAGAAACACCGGGGAGCTGTTTTTT. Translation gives CAIRKWTSRNTGELFF.

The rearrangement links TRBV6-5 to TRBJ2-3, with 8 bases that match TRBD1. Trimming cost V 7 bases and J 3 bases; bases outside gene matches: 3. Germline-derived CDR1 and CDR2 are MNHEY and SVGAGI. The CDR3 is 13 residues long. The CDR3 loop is CASKRTGTDTQYF. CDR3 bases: TGTGCCAGCAAAAGGACAGGGACAGATACGCAGTATTTT.

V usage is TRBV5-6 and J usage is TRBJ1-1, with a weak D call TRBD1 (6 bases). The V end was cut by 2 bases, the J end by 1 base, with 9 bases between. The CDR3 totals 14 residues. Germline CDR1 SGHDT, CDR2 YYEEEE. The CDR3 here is CASSFSDRNTEAFF. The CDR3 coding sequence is TGTGCCAGCAGCTTTTCGGACAGGAACACTGAAGCTTTCTTT.

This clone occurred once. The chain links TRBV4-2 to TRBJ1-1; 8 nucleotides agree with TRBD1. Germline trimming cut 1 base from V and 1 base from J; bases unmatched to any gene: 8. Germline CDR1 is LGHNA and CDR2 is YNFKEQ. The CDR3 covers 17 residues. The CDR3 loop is CASSQGPDRARNTEAFF. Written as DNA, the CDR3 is TGTGCCAGCAGCCAAGGGCCGGACAGGGCACGGAACACTGAAGCTTTCTTT.

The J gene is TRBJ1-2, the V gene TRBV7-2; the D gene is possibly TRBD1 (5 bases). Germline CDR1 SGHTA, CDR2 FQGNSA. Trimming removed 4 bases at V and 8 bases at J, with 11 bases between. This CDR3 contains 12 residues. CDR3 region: CASSSRARGYTF. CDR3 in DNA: TGTGCCAGCAGCTCCAGGGCGAGAGGCTACACCTTC.

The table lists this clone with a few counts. The CDR3 protein is CASSWGQGGPYEQYF. DNA of the CDR3: TGTGCCAGCAGCTGGGGACAGGGAGGACCCTACGAGCAGTACTTC. The chain joins TRBV5-4 to TRBJ2-7; 9 bases agree with TRBD1. This CDR3 region has 15 residues. Germline CDR1 is SGHNT and CDR2 is YYREEE (reference sequence). V dropped 3 bases and J dropped 2; count of bases not matched to a gene: 6. The entire variable domain, with the rest obtained from reference TRBV5-4 and TRBJ2-7, is as follows: ETGVTQSPTHLIKTRGQQVTLRCSSQSGHNTVSWYQQALGQGPQFIFQYYREEENGRGNFPPRFSGLQFPNYSSELNVNALELDDSALYLCASSWGQGGPYEQYFGPGTRLTVT.

In DNA form, the CDR3 reads TGCGCCAGCAGCTTCGACAGGGGTCCACCGTACTTC. Protein sequence: CASSFDRGPPYF. The chain has TRBV5-1 and TRBJ2-7, with TRBD1 matching over 8 bases. Germline CDR1 and CDR2: SGHRS and YFSETQ. Germline trimming cut 2 bases from V and 12 bases from J; bases unmatched to any gene: 7. The CDR3 covers 12 residues.

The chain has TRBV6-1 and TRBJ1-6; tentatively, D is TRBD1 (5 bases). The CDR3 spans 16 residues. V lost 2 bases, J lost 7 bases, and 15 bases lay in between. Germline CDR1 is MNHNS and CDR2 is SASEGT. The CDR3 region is CASSESIGRVNSPLHF. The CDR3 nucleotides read TGTGCCAGCAGTGAATCCATCGGCAGGGTGAATTCACCCCTCCACTTT.

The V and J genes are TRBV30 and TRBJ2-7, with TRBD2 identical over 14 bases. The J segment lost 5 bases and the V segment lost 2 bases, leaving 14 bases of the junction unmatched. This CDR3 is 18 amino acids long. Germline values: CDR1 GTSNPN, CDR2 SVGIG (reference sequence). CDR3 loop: CAWSLGLAGEASLDEQYF. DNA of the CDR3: TGTGCCTGGAGTTTGGGACTAGCGGGAGAAGCGAGCCTTGACGAGCAGTACTTC.

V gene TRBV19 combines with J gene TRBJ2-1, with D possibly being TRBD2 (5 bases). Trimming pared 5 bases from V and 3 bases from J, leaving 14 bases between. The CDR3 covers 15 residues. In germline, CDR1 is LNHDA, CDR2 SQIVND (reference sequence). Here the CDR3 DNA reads TGTGCCAGTAGTGCCCAAGGACTGGACTACAATGAGCAGTTCTTC. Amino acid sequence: CASSAQGLDYNEQFF.

The DNA of the CDR3 is TGCGCCAGCAGCTCCCCAGGGGTTACTGAAGCTTTCTTT. Translated: CASSSPGVTEAFF. The V gene is TRBV5-1, the J gene TRBJ1-1, with D possibly matching TRBD1 (6 bases). CDR3 size: 13 residues. V shed 3 bases and J shed 5 bases, with 11 bases lying between them. Germline V gene lookup returns CDR1 SGHRS and CDR2 YFSETQ.

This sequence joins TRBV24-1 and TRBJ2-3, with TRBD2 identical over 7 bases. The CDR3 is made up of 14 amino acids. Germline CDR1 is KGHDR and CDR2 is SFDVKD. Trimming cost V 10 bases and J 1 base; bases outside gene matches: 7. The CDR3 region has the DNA TGTGCCACTGGGGAGGGGACTGGCACAGATACGCAGTATTTT. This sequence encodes CATGEGTGTDTQYF.